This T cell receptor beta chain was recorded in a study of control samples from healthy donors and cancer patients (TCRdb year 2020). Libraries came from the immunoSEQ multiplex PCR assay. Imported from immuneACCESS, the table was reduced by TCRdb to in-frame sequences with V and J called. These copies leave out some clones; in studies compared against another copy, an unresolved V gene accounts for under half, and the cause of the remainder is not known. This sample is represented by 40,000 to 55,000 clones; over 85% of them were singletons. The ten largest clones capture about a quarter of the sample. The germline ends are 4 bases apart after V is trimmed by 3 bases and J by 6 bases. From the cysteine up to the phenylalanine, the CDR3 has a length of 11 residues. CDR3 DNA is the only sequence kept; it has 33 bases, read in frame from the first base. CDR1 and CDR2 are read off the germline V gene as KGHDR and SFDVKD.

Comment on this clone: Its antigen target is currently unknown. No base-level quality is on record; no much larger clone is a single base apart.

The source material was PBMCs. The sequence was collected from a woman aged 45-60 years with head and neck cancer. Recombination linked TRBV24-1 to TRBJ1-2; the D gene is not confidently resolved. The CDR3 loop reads CATSDGDGYTF. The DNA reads TGTGCCACCAGTGATGGGGATGGCTACACCTTC.